There are many counts of the clone carrying this TCR beta chain. Its target is not known. This record comes from a study of neurological immune-mediated disorders. Findings of the study overall: Among expanded clones, no CDR3 amino acid sequences were shared across subjects, a pattern suggesting private repertoires in all groups.

Template-switch 5'RACE cDNA synthesis added a 10-nucleotide unique molecular identifier. TCRdb redid the calling of the 5' RACE reads with MiXCR, one entry per CDR3 protein. The sample carries approximately 82,000 distinct CDR3 sequences, around 14% recorded once. Preparation of the unsorted libraries drew on 2 million PBMCs stored at -80 C. The CDR3 contains 12 residues. Trimming pared 0 bases from V and 6 bases from J, leaving 3 bases between. Germline V CDR1 and CDR2: SGHRS, YFSETQ. Sequencing input: PBMCs. The clonotype originates from a woman aged 45-60 years in good health. The chain uses TRBV5-1 and TRBJ1-4, with D hard to call. The CDR3 is CASSLEDEKLFF. DNA of the CDR3: TGCGCCAGCAGCTTGGAGGATGAAAAACTGTTTTTT.